This T cell receptor (beta chain) came from a study of blood T cell repertoires in COVID-19. The wider study: The samples span acute and convalescent COVID-19 from the United States, Italy and Spain. PBMCs, B-cell-depleted T cells, or T cells provided the cDNA or gDNA that made up the material.

Germline CDR1 GTSNPN, CDR2 SVGIG (reference sequence). Trimming left V 7 bases short and J 6 bases short, with 13 bases between. The CDR3 loop spans 12 amino acids. Some clones are missing from TCRdb's copy, which holds only in-frame ones; the method was immunoSEQ multiplex PCR. The table records tens of thousands of clones, 75% to 90% of them present only once. This TCR came from a human donor with active COVID-19. The donor label of this sample is uncertain. The V and J genes are TRBV30 and TRBJ2-1, with D possibly being TRBD2 (5 bases). The sample comprised peripheral blood. The CDR3 DNA reads TGTGCCTTCGGACTCTGGGGCAATGAGCAGTTCTTC. It yields the protein CAFGLWGNEQFF.